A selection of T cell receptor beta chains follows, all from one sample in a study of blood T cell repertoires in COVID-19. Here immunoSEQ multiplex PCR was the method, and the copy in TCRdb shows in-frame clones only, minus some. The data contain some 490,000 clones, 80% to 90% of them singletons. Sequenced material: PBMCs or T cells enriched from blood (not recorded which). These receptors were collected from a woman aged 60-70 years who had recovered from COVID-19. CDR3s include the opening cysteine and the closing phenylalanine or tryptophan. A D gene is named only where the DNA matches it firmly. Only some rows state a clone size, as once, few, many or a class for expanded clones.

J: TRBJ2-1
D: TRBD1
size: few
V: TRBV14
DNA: TGTGCCAGCAGCCGACGGGACAGTTACAATGAGCAGTTCTTC
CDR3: CASSRRDSYNEQFF

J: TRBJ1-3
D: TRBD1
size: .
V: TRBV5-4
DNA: TGTGCCAGCAGTACGAGGAAAACAGGGGCCTTCTCTGGAAACACCATATATTTT
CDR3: CASSTRKTGAFSGNTIYF

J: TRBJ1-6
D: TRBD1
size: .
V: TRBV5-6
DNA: TGTGCCAGCAGCTTGGGGACAGGGGGCGGATCGTATAATTCACCCCTCCACTTT
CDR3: CASSLGTGGGSYNSPLHF

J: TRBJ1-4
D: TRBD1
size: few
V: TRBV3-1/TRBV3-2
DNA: TGTGCCAGCAGCCGACAGGGGACTAATGAAAAACTGTTTTTT
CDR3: CASSRQGTNEKLFF

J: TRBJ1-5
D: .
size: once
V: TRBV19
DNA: TGTGCCAGTAGTATGCAGGGTGATCAGCCCCAGCATTTT
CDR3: CASSMQGDQPQHF

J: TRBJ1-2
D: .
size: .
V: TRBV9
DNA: TGTGCCAGCAGCACCCGACAGGATGGCTACACCTTC
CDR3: CASSTRQDGYTF

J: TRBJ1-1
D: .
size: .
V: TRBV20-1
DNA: TGCAGTGCCAATGGACTGCGAGAAGCTTTCTTT
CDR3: CSANGLREAFF

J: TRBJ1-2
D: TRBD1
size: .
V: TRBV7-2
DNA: TGTGCCAGCAGCCCTCGACAGGGCTATGGCTACACCTTC
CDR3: CASSPRQGYGYTF

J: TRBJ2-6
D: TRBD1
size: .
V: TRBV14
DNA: TGTGCCAGCAGCCCGGGACAGGGAATCATGAAACCTGGGGCCAACGTCCTGACTTTC
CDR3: CASSPGQGIMKPGANVLTF

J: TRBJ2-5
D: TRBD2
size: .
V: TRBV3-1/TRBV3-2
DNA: TGTGCCAGCAGCCTCCTCATGGGAGGGAAAGGGACCCAGTACTTC
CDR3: CASSLLMGGKGTQYF

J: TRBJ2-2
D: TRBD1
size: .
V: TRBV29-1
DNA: TGCAGCGCCCTGGGACAGGGAGCGGGGGAGCTGTTTTTT
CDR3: CSALGQGAGELFF

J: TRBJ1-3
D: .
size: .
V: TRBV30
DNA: TGTGCCTGGGCCCCGGGACTGGGAAACACCATATATTTT
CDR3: CAWAPGLGNTIYF

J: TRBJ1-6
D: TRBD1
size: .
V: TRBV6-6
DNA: TGTGCCAGCAGTCTAAGTTACGTGGGGACAGGGGTTAATTCACCCCTCCACTTT
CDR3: CASSLSYVGTGVNSPLHF

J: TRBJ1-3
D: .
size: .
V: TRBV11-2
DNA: TGTGCCAGCCGGTACTCTGGAAACACCATATATTTT
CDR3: CASRYSGNTIYF

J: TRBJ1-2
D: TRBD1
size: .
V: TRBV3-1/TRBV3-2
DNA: TGTGCCAGCAGCCAAGCGGACAGGGGGCCCTATGGCTACACCTTC
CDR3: CASSQADRGPYGYTF

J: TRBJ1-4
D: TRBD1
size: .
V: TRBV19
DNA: TGTGCCAGTAGCCCCGGACAGGCCCGTGTTTATGAAAAACTGTTTTTT
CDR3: CASSPGQARVYEKLFF

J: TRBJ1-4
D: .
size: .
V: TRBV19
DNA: TGTGCCAGTAGTATACTAGGTGGTGGATCCACCCTTGAAAAACTGTTTTTT
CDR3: CASSILGGGSTLEKLFF

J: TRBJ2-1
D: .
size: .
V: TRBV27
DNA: TGTGCCAGCAGTTTAGGTTGGGGGGACAGCTCCTACAATGAGCAGTTCTTC
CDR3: CASSLGWGDSSYNEQFF

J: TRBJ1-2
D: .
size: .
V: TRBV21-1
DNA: TGTGCCAGCAGCAAAGACCCGGGGTACTATGGCTACACCTTC
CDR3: CASSKDPGYYGYTF

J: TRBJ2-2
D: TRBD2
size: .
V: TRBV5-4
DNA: TGTGCCAGCAGCCCGAAGAATAGCGGGGGTAAAACCGGGGAGCTGTTTTTT
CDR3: CASSPKNSGGKTGELFF

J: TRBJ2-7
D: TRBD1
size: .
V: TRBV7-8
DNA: TGTGCCACCACCCGGACAGGGACCAACTACGAGCAGTACTTC
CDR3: CATTRTGTNYEQYF

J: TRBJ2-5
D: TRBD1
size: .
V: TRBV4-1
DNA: TGCGCCAGCAGCCCGACAGGGGGGATCCAAGAGACCCAGTACTTC
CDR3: CASSPTGGIQETQYF

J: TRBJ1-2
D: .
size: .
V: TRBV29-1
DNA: TGCAGCGTTTTTGGGGGCACGGAATATGGCTACACCTTC
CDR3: CSVFGGTEYGYTF

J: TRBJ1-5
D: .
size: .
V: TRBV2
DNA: TGTGCCAGCAGCCCCTCAGGGTATCGGCAGCCCCAGCATTTT
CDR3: CASSPSGYRQPQHF

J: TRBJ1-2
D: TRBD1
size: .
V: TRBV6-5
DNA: TGTGCCAGCACAACAGGGGGCCAAAGCTACACCTTC
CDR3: CASTTGGQSYTF

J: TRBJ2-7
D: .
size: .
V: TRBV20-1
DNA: TGCAGTGCTAGAGTCAGCTACGAGCAGTACTTC
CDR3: CSARVSYEQYF

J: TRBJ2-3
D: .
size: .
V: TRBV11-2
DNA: TGTGCCAGCAGCTTTAGGGCCCACGGGAACACAGATACGCAGTATTTT
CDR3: CASSFRAHGNTDTQYF

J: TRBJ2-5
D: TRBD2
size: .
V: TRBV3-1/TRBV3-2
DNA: TGTGCCAGCAGCCAAGAAATTACTCGCGGGGGGTACCAAGAGACCCAGTACTTC
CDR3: CASSQEITRGGYQETQYF

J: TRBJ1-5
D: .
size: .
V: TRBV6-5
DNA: TGTGCCAGCAGTTACTCGACGGGTCGAAATCAGCCCCAGCATTTT
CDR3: CASSYSTGRNQPQHF

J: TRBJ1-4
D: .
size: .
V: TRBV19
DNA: TGTGCCAGTAGTACTCAATCCGGGAATAATGAAAAACTGTTTTTT
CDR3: CASSTQSGNNEKLFF

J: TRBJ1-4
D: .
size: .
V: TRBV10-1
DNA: TGCGCCAGCAGCCCAGGGGCACGGGCAGTGGAAAAACTGTTTTTT
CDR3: CASSPGARAVEKLFF